The rows below give T cell receptor beta chains drawn from one sample of a study of cytomegalovirus exposure and HLA in healthy donors. Here immunoSEQ multiplex PCR was the method, and the copy in TCRdb shows in-frame clones only, minus some. Counted here are roughly 120,000 clones, roughly nine tenths occurring once; the ten biggest clones make up over 3%. Sequencing was performed on PBMCs. These receptors all stem from a man aged 25-40 years in good health and CMV-seronegative. CDR3s include the opening cysteine and the closing phenylalanine or tryptophan. Fields, in order: J gene, D gene, clone size, V gene, CDR3 DNA, CDR3 protein. D genes are given only for firm matches. Rows give clone size only sometimes, using once, few, many, or a class for an expanded clone.

>TRBJ1-6|-|-|TRBV5-1
TGCGCCAGCAGCCTGTACAGGAGCTCCTATAATTCACCCCTCCACTTT
CASSLYRSSYNSPLHF
>TRBJ2-7|TRBD1|-|TRBV28
TGTGCCAGCACCCCGACAGGGAACGACGAGCAGTACTTC
CASTPTGNDEQYF
>TRBJ1-5|-|-|TRBV5-6
TGTGCCAGCAGCTTGGCCTCGTCCGGGAAAAGCAATCAGCCCCAGCATTTT
CASSLASSGKSNQPQHF
>TRBJ1-2|TRBD1|-|TRBV28
TGTGCCAGCAGTACGGGACAGCGTAACTATGGCTACACCTTC
CASSTGQRNYGYTF
>TRBJ2-1|-|-|TRBV2
TGTGCCAGCAGTGAACAGTGGTTGAATGAGCAGTTCTTC
CASSEQWLNEQFF
>TRBJ1-2|-|once|TRBV4-1
TGCGCCAGCAGCCAACTCGGGGAGTATGGCTACACCTTC
CASSQLGEYGYTF
>TRBJ2-6|TRBD1|many|TRBV19
TGTGCCAGTAGTGGGACAGGGGGCTCTGGGGCCAACGTCCTGACTTTC
CASSGTGGSGANVLTF
>TRBJ2-3|-|-|TRBV7-6
TGTGCCAGCAGGGGTACAACAGGAGATACGCAGTATTTT
CASRGTTGDTQYF
>TRBJ1-6|-|few|TRBV19
TGTGCCAGTAGTATAACAGGGAGAAATTCACCCCTCCACTTT
CASSITGRNSPLHF
>TRBJ2-5|TRBD2|-|TRBV10-3
TGTGCCATCAGTGGGCTTGCGTTAGCGGGGGGTCTCTCAAACCCCCAAGAGACCCAGTACTTC
CAISGLALAGGLSNPQETQYF
>TRBJ1-2|-|-|TRBV29-1
TGCAGCGTTGAAGGCGGGGAGAACTATGGCTACACCTTC
CSVEGGENYGYTF
>TRBJ1-5|-|-|TRBV4-1
TGCGCCAGCAGCCAAGACCCAGGGCATGATCAGCCCCAGCATTTT
CASSQDPGHDQPQHF
>TRBJ2-5|TRBD1|-|TRBV28
TGTGCCAGCAGTCCCGCGACAGGGTCAGAGACCCAGTACTTC
CASSPATGSETQYF
>TRBJ2-3|TRBD2|-|TRBV5-6
TGTGCCAGCAGCTTGATGTCCAGCGGGGGCTACACAGATACGCAGTATTTT
CASSLMSSGGYTDTQYF
>TRBJ2-3|TRBD2|-|TRBV7-9
TGTGCCAGCAGCTTCGCTAGCGGACCTACAGATACGCAGTATTTT
CASSFASGPTDTQYF
>TRBJ1-2|TRBD1|-|TRBV18
TGTGCCAGCTCACCACTGCAACAGGGGGCCTATGGCTACACCTTC
CASSPLQQGAYGYTF
>TRBJ2-1|-|-|TRBV29-1
TGCAGCGTTGAAGGTAGGGGGTTCTTTGACAATGAGCAGTTCTTC
CSVEGRGFFDNEQFF
>TRBJ2-7|TRBD2|-|TRBV2
TGTGCCAGCAGTACAAGCCCGGGACTAGCGGGGGGTTTTTTTTACGAGCAGTACTTC
CASSTSPGLAGGFFYEQYF
>TRBJ2-2|TRBD1|-|TRBV6-1
TGTGCCAGCAGACTCGGGACAGCAACCACCGGGGAGCTGTTTTTT
CASRLGTATTGELFF
>TRBJ2-3|-|-|TRBV5-6
TGTGCCAGCATTCAGGGGTGGTTCGAGGATACGCAGTATTTT
CASIQGWFEDTQYF